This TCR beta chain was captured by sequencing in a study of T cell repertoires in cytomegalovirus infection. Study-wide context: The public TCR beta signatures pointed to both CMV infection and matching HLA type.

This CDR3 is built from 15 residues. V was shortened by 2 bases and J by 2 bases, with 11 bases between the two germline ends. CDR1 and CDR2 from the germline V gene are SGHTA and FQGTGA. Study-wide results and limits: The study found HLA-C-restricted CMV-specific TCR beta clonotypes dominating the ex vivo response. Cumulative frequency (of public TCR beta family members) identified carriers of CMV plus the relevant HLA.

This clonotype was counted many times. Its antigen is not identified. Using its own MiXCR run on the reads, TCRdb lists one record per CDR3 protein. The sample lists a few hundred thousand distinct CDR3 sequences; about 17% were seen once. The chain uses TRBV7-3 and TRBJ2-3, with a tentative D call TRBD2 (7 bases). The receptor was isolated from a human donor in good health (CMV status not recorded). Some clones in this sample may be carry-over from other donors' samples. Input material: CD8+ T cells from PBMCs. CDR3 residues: CASSLGGAYTDTQYF. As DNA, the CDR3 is TGTGCCAGCAGCTTAGGGGGGGCCTACACAGATACGCAGTATTTT.